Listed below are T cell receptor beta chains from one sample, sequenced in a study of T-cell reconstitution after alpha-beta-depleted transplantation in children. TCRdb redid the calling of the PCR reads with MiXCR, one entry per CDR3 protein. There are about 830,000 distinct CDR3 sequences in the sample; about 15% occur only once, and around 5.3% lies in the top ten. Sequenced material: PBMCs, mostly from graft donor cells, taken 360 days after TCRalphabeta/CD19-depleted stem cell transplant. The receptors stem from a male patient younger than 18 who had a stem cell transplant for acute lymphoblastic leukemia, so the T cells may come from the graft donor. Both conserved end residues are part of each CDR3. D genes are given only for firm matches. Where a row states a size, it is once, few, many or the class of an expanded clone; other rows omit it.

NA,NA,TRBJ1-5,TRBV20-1,TGCAGTGCTATCCCCGACATAGATAGCAATCAGCCCCAGCATTTT,CSAIPDIDSNQPQHF
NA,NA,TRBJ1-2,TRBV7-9,TGTGCCAGCAGCTTGGTAGTGGACAACGATGGCTACACCTTC,CASSLVVDNDGYTF
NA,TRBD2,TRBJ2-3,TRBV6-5,TGTGCCAGCAGTTACTCCCGGACTAGCCTGCGCACAGATACGCAGTATTTT,CASSYSRTSLRTDTQYF
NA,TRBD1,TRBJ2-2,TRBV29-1,TGCAGCGTTGAAGTCTGGGACAGGGGGAACACCGGGGAGCTGTTTTTT,CSVEVWDRGNTGELFF
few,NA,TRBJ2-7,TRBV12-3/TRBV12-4,TGTGCCAGCAGTCCCCAGGGCCTAGGCTACGAGCAGTACTTC,CASSPQGLGYEQYF
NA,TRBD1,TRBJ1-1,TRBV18,TGTGCCAACTCACCGCGGACAGGGGGGAGGGCAAACACTGAAGCTTTCTTT,CANSPRTGGRANTEAFF
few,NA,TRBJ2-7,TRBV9,TGTGCCAGCAGCGTAGAGGCCGAAGGCTCCTACGAGCAGTACTTC,CASSVEAEGSYEQYF
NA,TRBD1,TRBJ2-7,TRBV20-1,TGCAGTGCTAGAGGAACCTCAGGGGGCGAGAGCTACGAGCAGTACTTC,CSARGTSGGESYEQYF
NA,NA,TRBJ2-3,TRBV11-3,TGTGCCAGCAGCTTAGTCGGGCTAGCCTCAGATACGCAGTATTTT,CASSLVGLASDTQYF
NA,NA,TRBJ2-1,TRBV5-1,TGCGCCAGCAGGCCCCCAGGGGATGAGCAGTTCTTC,CASRPPGDEQFF
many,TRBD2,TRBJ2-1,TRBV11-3,TGTGCCAGCAGCTTAGACGGGACTAACTACAATGAGCAGTTCTTC,CASSLDGTNYNEQFF